This TCR beta chain is from a study of graft-versus-host responses after intestinal transplantation. TCRdb keeps only in-frame clones here, not all; method: immunoSEQ multiplex PCR. Among approximately 8,900 clones listed, almost 70% were seen once. Intraepithelial plus lamina propria lymphocytes were released by processing graft tissue. This CDR3 is 13 amino acids long. Germline loops: CDR1 WNHNN, CDR2 SYGVQD (reference sequence). V shed 2 bases and J shed 3 bases, with 8 bases lying between them. The rearrangement joins TRBV10-1 to TRBJ2-7, with a tentative D call TRBD1 (5 bases). The origin of this receptor is a human patient who received an intestinal transplant, so some T cells may come from the graft donor. The sequencing used ileum tissue, collected about 460 days after transplant. The CDR3 sequence: CASSERQGYEQYF. In DNA, the CDR3 is TGCGCCAGCAGTGAGCGCCAGGGCTACGAGCAGTACTTC.